Each of the 15 T cell receptor beta chains below was sequenced from the same sample in a study of blood T cell repertoires in COVID-19 (dated by TCRdb to 2019 to 2021). The library was prepared using the immunoSEQ multiplex PCR assay. This immuneACCESS table, as held by TCRdb, lists in-frame sequences with V and J called but not all clones. Of the missing ones, under half trace to an unresolved V gene in checked studies; the others have no known cause. This sample gives approximately 210,000 clones in total; approximately 80% of them show up just once. The ten largest clones take up over 6% of the sample. Sequencing was performed on peripheral blood. The receptor source for this set is a woman of 80 years or more with COVID-19, enrolled during active disease.

V gene TRBV14 combines with J gene TRBJ1-1; no definite D call. The germline CDR1 and CDR2 sequences are SGHDN and FVKESK. Deletions cut 1 base from V and 6 bases from J, with 9 bases between. CDR3 length equals 13 residues. Written as DNA, the CDR3 is TGTGCCAGCAGCCAAGGGGCCGCATCTGAAGCTTTCTTT. It translates to CASSQGAASEAFF.

This chain uses TRBV6-1 with TRBJ1-1; a weak D match, TRBD1 (6 bases). Deletions cut 1 base from V and 4 bases from J, with 10 bases between. Germline V gives CDR1 MNHNS, CDR2 SASEGT. This CDR3 has 14 residues. As DNA, the CDR3 is TGTGCCAGCAGTGAAGGGGGGCTAAGCACTGAAGCTTTCTTT. Amino acid sequence: CASSEGGLSTEAFF.

The genes are TRBV6-1 and TRBJ1-5, with a tentative D call TRBD1 (6 bases). The CDR3 spans 15 residues. Germline V CDR1 and CDR2: MNHNS, SASEGT. The V gene lost 0 bases and the J gene lost 7 bases, with 13 bases spanning the gap. The CDR3 nucleotides read TGTGCCAGCAGTGAAGCGCGGGGGCTGAACCAGCCCCAGCATTTT. Its translation is CASSEARGLNQPQHF.

The rearrangement uses TRBV7-3 and TRBJ2-3; D not resolved. This CDR3 is built from 13 residues. Trimming shortened V by 2 bases and J by 4 bases, and 7 bases separated the two germline ends. Germline values: CDR1 SGHTA, CDR2 FQGTGA. CDR3 sequence: CASSLGRSDTQYF. CDR3 DNA: TGTGCCAGCAGCTTAGGCCGTTCAGATACGCAGTATTTT.

The gene calls are TRBV25-1 and TRBJ1-5, with 10 bases matching TRBD1. The CDR3 runs to 13 residues. The germline V gene encodes CDR1 MGHDK and CDR2 SYGVNS. The V gene end was trimmed by 6 bases and the J gene end by 5 bases; junction bases not matched to a gene: 1. In DNA form, the CDR3 reads TGTGCCAGCAGGGACAGGGGGGATCAGCCCCAGCATTTT. This gives the protein CASRDRGDQPQHF.

This chain connects TRBV19 to TRBJ1-1, with TRBD1 matching 9 bases. This CDR3 contains 13 residues. Trimming removed 3 bases from V and 11 bases from J; junction bases left unmatched: 7. CDR1 is LNHDA, CDR2 SQIVND, per germline (reference sequence). CDR3 amino acids: CASSMTGGLGAFF. CDR3 DNA: TGTGCCAGTAGTATGACAGGGGGTCTGGGGGCTTTCTTT.

The chain has TRBV19 and TRBJ1-1, with D perhaps TRBD1 (5 bases). CDR3 size: 12 residues. The V and J ends lost 5 bases and 6 bases respectively, with 10 bases between them. Per the germline V gene, CDR1 is LNHDA and CDR2 is SQIVND (reference sequence). CDR3 in amino acids: CASSPPGAEAFF. The CDR3, as DNA: TGTGCCAGTAGTCCCCCGGGGGCTGAAGCTTTCTTT.

The chain recombines TRBV27 with TRBJ1-1, with TRBD1 matching over 10 bases. Germline CDR1 MNHEY, CDR2 SMNVEV (reference sequence). The CDR3 contains 14 residues. J lost 3 bases, V lost 9 bases, and 7 bases had no gene match. The CDR3 region is CASGTGVSYTEAFF. As DNA, the CDR3 is TGTGCCAGTGGGACAGGGGTATCGTACACTGAAGCTTTCTTT.

The chain employs TRBV27 and TRBJ1-4, with D possibly matching TRBD1 (5 bases). The length of the CDR3 is 14 residues. The V and J ends lost 3 bases and 2 bases respectively, with 7 bases between them. The germline gives CDR1 MNHEY, CDR2 SMNVEV (reference sequence). CDR3 region: CASSFRGTNEKLFF. In DNA form, the CDR3 reads TGTGCCAGCAGTTTTCGGGGGACTAATGAAAAACTGTTTTTT.

This chain links TRBV27 with TRBJ1-1, with a tentative D call TRBD1 (5 bases). This CDR3 is built from 22 residues. CDR1 and CDR2 from the germline V gene are MNHEY and SMNVEV (reference sequence). Trimming removed 1 base at V and 0 bases at J, with 30 bases between. CDR3: CASSLYPPAPGHLTAMNTEAFF. In DNA form, the CDR3 reads TGTGCCAGCAGTTTATATCCCCCCGCCCCCGGACACCTGACGGCCATGAACACTGAAGCTTTCTTT.

Concerning this clone: The same CDR3 also results from other DNA sequences found in this sample. The J gene is TRBJ1-6, the V gene TRBV7-9; the match to TRBD1 covers 7 bases. Losses at the gene ends were 3 bases for V and 6 bases for J; bases not matched to a gene: 2. The V gene's germline CDR1 is SEHNR and CDR2 FQNEAQ (reference sequence). This CDR3 is 14 amino acids long. CDR3 DNA sequence: TGTGCCAGCAGCTTGGGACAGCTTAATTCACCCCTCCACTTT. Its protein product is CASSLGQLNSPLHF. The complete variable domain, with remaining parts taken from reference TRBV7-9 and TRBJ1-6, reads DTGVSQNPRHKITKRGQNVTFRCDPISEHNRLYWYRQTLGQGPEFLTYFQNEAQLEKSRLLSDRFSAERPKGSFSTLEIQRTEQGDSAMYLCASSLGQLNSPLHFGNGTRLTVT.

The rearrangement links TRBV28 to TRBJ1-1; unclear D gene. The CDR3 length is 13 residues. The germline gives CDR1 MDHEN, CDR2 SYDVKM. Trimming stripped 6 bases from V and 7 bases from J, with 15 bases between. CDR3 nucleotide sequence: TGTGCCAGCAGGGAGGGATATTTGGATGAAGCTTTCTTT. Its translation: CASREGYLDEAFF.

V is TRBV6-5 and J is TRBJ1-1; D gene ambiguous. V was pared by 2 bases and J by 4 bases, with 8 bases between. In germline, CDR1 is MNHEY, CDR2 SVGAGI. This CDR3 has 13 amino acids. CDR3 in DNA: TGTGCCAGCAGTTACGGCCGGGGCACTGAAGCTTTCTTT. As protein: CASSYGRGTEAFF.

This chain uses TRBV6-5 with TRBJ1-2, with 8 bases that match TRBD1. Germline CDR1 MNHEY, CDR2 SVGAGI. The CDR3 extends over 15 amino acids. V lost 6 bases to trimming and J lost 7 bases; unmatched junction nucleotides: 13. The CDR3, as DNA: TGTGCCAGCAGCCCCCAGGGGGCATCGGTCCGTGGCTACACCTTC. Encoded protein: CASSPQGASVRGYTF.

As regards this clone: This same CDR3 is encoded by further DNA sequences in the sample. This chain joins TRBV5-1 and TRBJ1-1; TRBD1 matches at 8 bases. The CDR3 sequence is 13 residues long. The junction had 7 bases not matched to a gene; V was cut back by 4 bases and J by 8 bases. The germline V gene encodes CDR1 SGHRS and CDR2 YFSETQ. The CDR3 loop is CASSTDRGREAFF. The CDR3 DNA follows: TGCGCCAGCAGCACTGACAGGGGCAGGGAAGCTTTCTTT.